This T cell receptor beta chain is from a study of identical twins. Germline values: CDR1 MNHNS, CDR2 SASEGT. V lost 1 base to trimming and J lost 2 bases; unmatched junction nucleotides: 3. The CDR3 runs to 16 residues. This clonotype was recorded many times. Its specificity is not known. Unique molecular identifiers were in the cDNA, with template-switch universal primer binding. TCRdb reprocessed the 5' RACE reads via MiXCR and lists one record per CDR3 protein. The data hold 300,000 to 400,000 distinct CDR3 sequences, with roughly 9% observed a single time. Study-wide points: Insertions were fewer in abundant cord blood beta clonotypes, whereas memory repertoires showed none of this pattern. For out-of-frame alpha sequences shared by twins, low generation probability was in excess. Sequences that were beta out-of-frame showed weaker excess twin sharing.

The genes are TRBV6-1 and TRBJ2-5; 11 nucleotides match TRBD2. The sample consisted of naive T cells sorted from blood. The TCR comes from a woman aged 50 to 60 in good health. This CDR3 reads CASSEGLAGFQETQYF. CDR3 in DNA: TGTGCCAGCAGTGAAGGACTAGCGGGATTTCAAGAGACCCAGTACTTC.